This TCR beta chain was sequenced in a study of CD4 T cells in relation to SARS-CoV-2 and coronaviruses. Study information: After roughly ten days of antigen culture, PBMC TCR beta CDR3s were sequenced.

Unexposed donor CD4+ T cells date from about 2011-2019, before the COVID-19 pandemic. Isolation of CD4+ T cells took place after roughly nine days in culture. As cell numbers allowed, unexposed-donor CD4+ T cells faced SARS-CoV-2 S/N and four cold-coronavirus spikes. General study points: The cross-reactivity analysis covered only spike protein, not other viral proteins.

With respect to this clone: The antigen remains undetermined.

Method: immunoSEQ multiplex PCR; TCRdb's copy keeps in-frame clones and lacks some. Seen here are fewer than 25,000 clones, 76% observed once, and the top ten hold 29%. Germline V gene lookup returns CDR1 SGHTA and CDR2 FQGTGA. Unmatched junction bases numbered 3, after V lost 5 bases and J lost 4 bases. There are 14 residues in the CDR3. The sequenced material came from CD4+ T cells from PBMCs, cultured in vitro. This receptor was identified in a human donor in good health. The V gene is TRBV7-3, the J gene TRBJ2-5, with 11 positions matching TRBD2. Written as DNA, the CDR3 is TGTGCCAGCAGCCCGACTAGCGGGGTAGAGACCCAGTACTTC. Translation: CASSPTSGVETQYF.